This TCR beta chain was sequenced in a study of blood T cell repertoires in COVID-19. Participants, about 18 to 90 years old, spanned approximately 25 US areas. Recovery among Cohort 3 donors was established by two negative PCRs, clearance, or symptom resolution. TCRdb keeps only in-frame clones here, not all; method: immunoSEQ multiplex PCR. The data hold roughly 300,000 clones, with 85% to 90% observed a single time. This receptor was taken from a woman aged 18-29 years who had recovered from COVID-19. Source material: PBMCs or T cells enriched from blood (not recorded which).

The CDR3 coding sequence is TGTGCCAGCAGCTTGTCCGGGGGATACAATGAGCAGTTCTTC. It translates to CASSLSGGYNEQFF. The rearrangement joins TRBV5-6 to TRBJ2-1, with D possibly matching TRBD2 (6 bases). Germline V gene data show CDR1 as SGHDT and CDR2 as YYEEEE. This CDR3 spans 14 amino acids. The ends were cut back, 1 base at V and 4 bases at J, with 9 bases in the middle.